This T cell receptor beta chain emerged from a study of response to subunit inactivated influenza vaccine. Study-wide points: The authors proposed limited new T cell recruitment per seasonal influenza vaccination.

This CDR3 spans 14 amino acids. The germline V gene has CDR1 SGHTA and CDR2 FQGNSA. V lost 6 bases to trimming and J lost 3 bases; unmatched junction nucleotides: 7. This clonotype was picked up many times. Its target is unknown. TCRdb re-derived calls from the RT-PCR reads in MiXCR, one entry per CDR3 protein. The table records 450,000 to 700,000 distinct CDR3 sequences, less than 15% of them present only once. Sequenced material: PBMCs from blood, taken about 12 days after vaccination. The V and J genes are TRBV7-2 and TRBJ1-2; 7 nucleotides agree with TRBD1. This TCR was sampled from a man aged 50 or older who received an inactivated influenza vaccine. The CDR3 region has the DNA TGTGCCAGCAGAGACGACAGGGTGTACTATGGCTACACCTTC. It encodes CASRDDRVYYGYTF.